This TCR beta chain was recovered during a study of blood T cell repertoires in COVID-19 (dated by TCRdb to about 2020). Background on the whole study: Samples from collaborators originated in the United States, Italy and Spain and spanned both the acute and convalescent phases of COVID-19. The material from the prospective study consisted of cDNA or gDNA derived from T cells, B-cell-depleted T cells, or PBMCs. Subjects who had been exposed to COVID-19, were actively infected with it, or had recovered from it provided the deeply sampled blood TCRbeta repertoires that made up the dataset. A freely available public database, intended as a resource for researchers studying the immune response to SARS-CoV-2, is where the repertoires were released. The samples were drawn from two sources: the first 160 participants of the ongoing ImmuneRACE study, and fewer than 1,500 subjects contributed by 6 global collaborators. Nearly every sample came with metadata listing a de-identified subject ID, COVID-19 status, age in years and sex. HLA class I and class II types, where available, came from metadata supplied by the sample provider rather than from assay-based typing. General study outcomes and caveats: The quantity of clinical and demographic metadata differed by source and by participant and was supplied without curation.

Concerning this clone itself: The specificity of this receptor is unknown. Base quality data are lacking; no much larger clone is found one base away.

TCRbeta CDR3 regions were amplified from genomic DNA using the immunoSEQ Assay, a bias-controlled multiplex PCR. The authors' analysis ran thus. Nucleated cell counts per sample were estimated from amplification of reference gene primers within the assay. To quantify the absolute abundance of each unique TCRbeta CDR3 rearrangement, sequence reads were collapsed and filtered. For each sample, productive Simpson clonality was calculated by taking the square root of Simpson's diversity index across productive rearrangements. Drawn from immuneACCESS, this table holds only the in-frame rearrangements with V and J called that TCRdb kept. Clones are partly lost; checked studies trace under half to an unresolved V gene and leave the rest unexplained. For V, J and clone size, that table is used; D and trimming come from the DNA. This sample is represented by roughly 380,000 clones; roughly 85% of them were singletons. Together, the top ten hold roughly 3.9% of the sample.

As encoded in the germline V gene, CDR1 is SQVTM while CDR2 is ANQGSEA. Trimmed from V: 7 bases; trimmed from J: 9 bases; junction bases lacking a gene match: 12. The CDR3 spans 13 residues, from the cysteine through the phenylalanine. Of all the DNA, just the CDR3 is kept, 39 bases in frame from base 1. Collaborating institutions collected whole blood in K2EDTA tubes following their own protocols. Collaborator samples were shipped for TCRbeta analysis as frozen whole blood, isolated PBMCs, or DNA extracted from either sample type. The sample was peripheral blood. The sequence joins TRBV29-1 to TRBJ1-1; 9 middle bases align to TRBD1. This TCR derives from a woman younger than 30 with acute or convalescent COVID-19. The CDR3 in this case is CSAKYGQGIQAFF. The DNA sequence follows: TGCAGCGCCAAATATGGACAGGGGATTCAAGCTTTCTTT.